This TCR beta chain was identified in a study of spatial heterogeneity in lung cancer. Germline CDR1 SGHRS, CDR2 YFSETQ. Trimming at V came to 4 bases and at J to 3 bases, leaving 6 bases not matched to a gene. The CDR3 spans 15 residues. TCRdb analysed the 5' RACE reads with MiXCR anew, one entry per CDR3 protein. The data show tens of thousands of distinct CDR3 sequences, more than 10% seen once. Time point of the sample: sample taken at primary tumor resection. Whole RNA obtained from tumor, nontumor lung or frozen PBMC underwent sequencing without sorting. This sample comprised PBMCs, obtained at surgery. The source of this sequence is a male donor with early-stage non-small cell lung cancer. The chain combines TRBV5-1 with TRBJ2-5, with 10 bases that match TRBD1. The CDR3 here is CASSETGTGEETQYF. The DNA for the CDR3 is TGCGCCAGCAGCGAGACCGGGACAGGGGAAGAGACCCAGTACTTC.